These T cell receptor beta chains were read from a single sample in a study of spatial heterogeneity in lung cancer. TCRdb ran MiXCR on the 5' RACE reads and lists one entry per CDR3 protein. This table holds about 24,000 distinct CDR3 sequences, around 3.2% found once. The sequences come from PBMCs, collected at surgery. Receptor source: a female donor with early-stage non-small cell lung cancer. Each CDR3 is given with its conserved first and last residue. The D gene is left open where the match is weak.

TRBV12-3/TRBV12-4	TRBJ2-7	.	CASSLGWDEQYF
TRBV24-1	TRBJ1-5	.	CATSDLGQPQHF
TRBV7-9	TRBJ2-7	TRBD2	CASSSSGSYEQYF
TRBV7-9	TRBJ2-1	TRBD2	CASSSRLAGGPPSRNEQFF
TRBV2	TRBJ2-7	.	CASSVSDHEQYF
TRBV7-2	TRBJ2-2	.	CASTRPTQRTGELFF
TRBV28	TRBJ1-2	TRBD1	CASSLGQGATVYTF
TRBV20-1	TRBJ2-3	TRBD1	CSARGTGAQGTQYF
TRBV20-1	TRBJ2-1	TRBD2	CSARDPGLAGGLTQFF
TRBV12-3/TRBV12-4	TRBJ2-2	.	CASSSGVGELFF
TRBV29-1	TRBJ1-2	.	CSVVAQGSGYGYTF
TRBV9	TRBJ2-3	TRBD2	CASGTSGRGDTQYF
TRBV2	TRBJ2-3	TRBD2	CASREREGTDTQYF
TRBV19	TRBJ2-4	TRBD2	CASSIPGTSGSGDIQYF
TRBV2	TRBJ2-7	.	CASSLQAYEQYF
TRBV19	TRBJ2-2	TRBD1	CASSIGMGQGRPGELFF
TRBV6-2/TRBV6-3	TRBJ2-5	TRBD2	CASSWTGGQETQYF
TRBV7-6	TRBJ2-2	.	CASSSYGAPGGELFF
TRBV6-2/TRBV6-3	TRBJ2-2	.	CASTRRNGELFF
TRBV19	TRBJ2-5	TRBD1	CASRTGTGGRETQYF
TRBV7-3	TRBJ1-1	TRBD1	CASSLGQGVRAEAFF
TRBV19	TRBJ2-1	.	CASSIERDNEQFF
TRBV12-3/TRBV12-4	TRBJ2-5	.	CASTRGLEYGTQYF
TRBV5-1	TRBJ2-1	TRBD2	CASSLEGLAGVNEQFF
TRBV27	TRBJ2-7	TRBD2	CASSLSPPVGSGVYEQYF
TRBV4-1	TRBJ2-2	.	CASSQSGFGNTGELFF
TRBV12-3/TRBV12-4	TRBJ2-1	.	CASSLALKQFF
TRBV6-2/TRBV6-3	TRBJ1-5	.	CASSYRRGDQPQHF
TRBV10-3	TRBJ2-5	TRBD2	CAIRAGDYDETQYF
TRBV4-1	TRBJ2-7	.	CASSQEPSLTLRYF
TRBV4-1	TRBJ1-2	.	CASSQDLGGLAGYTF
TRBV5-1	TRBJ2-3	TRBD2	CASSLGPQAGGTDTQYF
TRBV2	TRBJ2-3	TRBD2	CASSSSPSGSSDTQYF
TRBV12-3/TRBV12-4	TRBJ1-2	TRBD1	CASSLAGGNGYTF
TRBV24-1	TRBJ2-2	TRBD2	CATSDPGLAGGYTGELVF
TRBV12-3/TRBV12-4	TRBJ1-5	TRBD1	CASRSGQGDQPQHF
TRBV10-3	TRBJ1-1	.	CAISEAGGAWRTEAFF
TRBV20-1	TRBJ2-5	TRBD2	CSARDLEGEGTQYF
TRBV12-3/TRBV12-4	TRBJ1-2	TRBD1	CASSNRQGALYGYTF
TRBV10-3	TRBJ2-7	.	CAISAGAVDHEQYF
TRBV5-5	TRBJ2-5	TRBD2	CASSRTSGKETQYF
TRBV29-1	TRBJ1-1	.	CSVGQSRNTEAFF
TRBV6-5	TRBJ2-2	TRBD2	CASSGGGRTNTGELFF
TRBV7-9	TRBJ2-5	.	CASTTGLQETQYF
TRBV12-3/TRBV12-4	TRBJ1-1	.	CASSLHRVDTEAFF
TRBV18	TRBJ1-5	TRBD1	CASSPQGAGQPQHF
TRBV6-5	TRBJ2-7	TRBD2	CASSYWTSGSGEQYF
TRBV4-1	TRBJ2-3	.	CASRKTGTDTQYF
TRBV6-2/TRBV6-3	TRBJ2-6	.	CASSYEGYGANVLTF
TRBV2	TRBJ2-1	.	CASSERSDEQFF
TRBV25-1	TRBJ2-7	TRBD2	CASSPRVGLAGLRTYEQYF
TRBV10-2	TRBJ1-4	.	CASSESGATTEKLFF